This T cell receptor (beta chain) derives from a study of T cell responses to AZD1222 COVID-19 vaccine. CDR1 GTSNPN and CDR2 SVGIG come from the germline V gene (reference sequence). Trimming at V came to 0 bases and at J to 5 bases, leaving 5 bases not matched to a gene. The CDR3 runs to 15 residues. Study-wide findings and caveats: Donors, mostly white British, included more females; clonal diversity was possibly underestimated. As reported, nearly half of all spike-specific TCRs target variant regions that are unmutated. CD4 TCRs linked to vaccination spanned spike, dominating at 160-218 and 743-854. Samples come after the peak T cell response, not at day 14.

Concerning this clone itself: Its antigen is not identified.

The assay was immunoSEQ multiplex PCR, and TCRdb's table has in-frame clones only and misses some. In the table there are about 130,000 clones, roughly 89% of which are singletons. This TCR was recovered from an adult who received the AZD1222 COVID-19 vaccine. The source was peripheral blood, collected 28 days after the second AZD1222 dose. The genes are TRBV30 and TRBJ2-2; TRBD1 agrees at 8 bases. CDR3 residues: CAWSVLTGETGELFF. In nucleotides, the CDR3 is TGTGCCTGGAGTGTACTGACAGGGGAAACCGGGGAGCTGTTTTTT.